This TCR beta chain was identified in a study of cytomegalovirus exposure and HLA in healthy donors. In its sample, this clone was seen a few times. What it binds is unknown. Regarding the study as a whole: Despite most TCR sequences being rare, some public TCRs occurred in many donors. Follow-up analysis seemed to connect common viral pathogens with several of the most significant clusters identified.

The PCR had 60 Vbeta and 13 Jbeta primers. Some clones are missing from TCRdb's copy, which holds only in-frame ones; the method was immunoSEQ multiplex PCR. Among some 100,000 clones listed, roughly 82% were seen once. Though probably carrying unrecorded immune exposures, donors were nominally healthy at sampling. This CDR3 spans 13 amino acids. The V end was cut by 1 base, the J end by 6 bases, with 7 bases between. The germline V gene has CDR1 SGDLS and CDR2 YYNGEE. The genes are TRBV9 and TRBJ2-2; D is perhaps TRBD2 (6 bases). The origin of this receptor is a woman younger than 35 in good health and CMV-seronegative. Sequenced material: PBMCs. The CDR3 sequence is CASSVRGSGELFF. The CDR3 DNA is TGTGCCAGCAGCGTACGGGGGTCCGGGGAGCTGTTTTTT.